This T cell receptor beta chain comes out of a study of blood T cells in healthy people across ages (dated by TCRdb to between 2015 and 2016). Study-level background: In model experiments, template switching captured roughly one uniquely barcoded TCR beta cDNA molecule for every two T cells. Using deep sequencing normalized with unique cDNA molecular identifiers, the study measured how TCR beta repertoire diversity changes with age. Four age groups were formed from the donors: young (average roughly 16 years), middle-aged (around 41), aged (roughly 58) and long-lived (about 80). Two additional independent replicas of 1 million unique cDNA reads from the same blood draw were analyzed for two donors (one aged 18 to 30 and one aged 80 or older).

There are 18 amino acids in the CDR3, from cysteine to phenylalanine inclusive. Here the CDR3 DNA is all that survives: 54 bases in frame from base 1. A remark on this clonotype: Its antigen is not yet known. Within one base of it there is no much larger clone, and no base qualities were kept.

General findings and caveats noted by the study authors: Observed TCR beta diversity per million T cells fell roughly linearly with age, and a significant reduction was already apparent by age around 40. The CMV infection status of donors was not known, potentially confounding age-related changes in expanded clonotypes. Total diversity estimates from one million sequenced T cells were considered lower bounds and underestimates. There was a strong correlation between observed TCR beta diversity and the percentage of naive T cells measured by flow cytometry. Since profiling was done on bulk unsorted PBMCs, naive and antigen-experienced compartments could not be conclusively compared. Compared with the aged group, the long-lived group had more naive CD4+ T cells, fewer expanded clones and increased TCR diversity, a pattern suggesting age selection.

Donors were under 40 systemically healthy Caucasian individuals from Russia aged roughly 6 to 90 years. Each donor gave about 9.8 milliliters of peripheral blood, drawn into EDTA-treated Vacutainer tubes. Ficoll-Paque density-gradient centrifugation was used to isolate PBMCs, with at least 6 million per sample. Trizol reagent was used to extract total RNA from PBMCs, with at least 6 micrograms per sample. The percentages of naive CD45RAhigh/CD27high T cells were determined by flow cytometry on a PBMC aliquot from every donor. The library was produced with 5' RACE. The data were produced on an Illumina HiSeq 2500. A second PCR of roughly 7 to 12 cycles was performed with a sample-barcoded 5' primer and a J-beta primer mix. Each TCR beta cDNA molecule received a unique molecular identifier from a template-switch 5' adaptor carrying 12 random nucleotides. Each sample yielded at least 2.5 million CDR3-containing paired-end reads. First-strand cDNA synthesis was performed from all RNA using the Mint cDNA synthesis kit, with priming by a TRBC-specific oligonucleotide. After uracil-DNA glycosylase treatment, a first 18-cycle PCR used universal primers M1SS and BC2_uni_R on all cDNA. Processing in the source paper ran as follows. For normalization, 1 million high-quality reads, each with a distinct molecular identifier, were randomly selected from each sample. Reads with shared molecular identifiers were discarded instead of being binned into consensus sequences. MiTCR, run with a Q25 quality threshold and the strictest error-elimination algorithm, handled CDR3 identification, clonotype clustering and error correction. A nonparametric unseen species model with Euler transformation was used to estimate a lower bound on total TCR beta diversity. The public reads were quality trimmed at Q25 with fastp and then assembled into clones with MiXCR by TCRdb, keeping productive beta chains. CDR3 protein duplicates are merged, each entry listing the most common genes and DNA. What appears here as the V and J calls and clone size reflects TCRdb's work, not the paper's. This sample lists around 780,000 distinct CDR3 sequences; about 26% were detected once. The top ten clones comprise 2.5% to 3.5% of the sample.

These sequences were also reported in another study, on T cells of mothers and their children. In that second paper, the authors write: Nine systemically healthy Caucasian individuals, comprising three mothers and their six children, were included as donors. cDNA synthesis consumed the entire amount of extracted RNA, loaded at approximately 1.5 ug RNA in each 15 ul reaction. In the second PCR, the M1S primer added sample barcodes and 2-4 random nucleotides. Over 9 million TCR beta CDR3 reads came from each mother, compared with some 3 million reads from each child. Thymic selection similarly shapes TCR recombination output in related and unrelated pairs, with minor effect from inherited differences. Normalized repertoire overlap was always found to be slightly, but never significantly, higher in related mother-child pairs than in unrelated mother-child pairs. With a sensitivity of about 100 clones per million clonotypes, no persistent microchimeric T cell clones were detected. To look for features that set related mother-child pairs apart from unrelated individuals, the researchers ran deep NGS to compare the TCR beta repertoires of mothers and children. The mean age was around 40 +/- 4 years for the mothers and approximately 11 +/- 4 years for the children. After adapter ligation was performed with NEBNext reagents, the libraries were sequenced on an Illumina HiSeq 2000 with 100+100 nt paired-end reads. To prevent cross-contamination, the mother and child libraries were prepared one month apart and sequenced in separate runs. For each donor, somewhere between about 500,000 and 2,000,000 distinct TCR beta clonotypes were identified. Naive TCR beta clonotypes were estimated from low-frequency clonotypes matched to each donor's FACS-determined naive share, without sorting.

Sequenced input: blood. The clonotype comes from a boy between 10 and 17 years old in good health. The rearrangement joined TRBV21-1 to TRBJ2-6; the D segment call TRBD1 is taken from the table without a DNA check. TRBV21-1 is a documented pseudogene. The sequenced DNA: TGTGCCAGCAGCAAAAGGGGGCACCCCTACTCTGGGGCCAACGCCCTGACTTTC. Translated, it gives CASSKRGHPYSGANALTF.